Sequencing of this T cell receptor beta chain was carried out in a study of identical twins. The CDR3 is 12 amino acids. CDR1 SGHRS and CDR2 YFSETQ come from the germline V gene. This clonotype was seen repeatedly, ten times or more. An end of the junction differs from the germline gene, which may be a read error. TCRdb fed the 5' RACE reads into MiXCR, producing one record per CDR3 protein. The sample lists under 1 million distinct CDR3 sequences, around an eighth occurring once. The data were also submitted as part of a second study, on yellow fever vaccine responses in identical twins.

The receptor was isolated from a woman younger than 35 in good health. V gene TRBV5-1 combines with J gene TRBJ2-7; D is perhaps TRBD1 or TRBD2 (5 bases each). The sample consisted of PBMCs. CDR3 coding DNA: TGTGCCAGCAGCTCGGGACCATACGAGCAGTACTTC. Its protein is CASSSGPYEQYF.